The sequence of this TCR beta chain was determined in a study of cytotoxic CD8 clonotypes in ibrutinib-treated CLL. Study results and limitations: Clonality was elevated at ibrutinib response and had returned toward baseline at progression. On treatment, the uncommon public clonotypes contracted or remained stable. Sustained-remission and progressing patients had different sampling times. Against age-matched healthy donors, baseline clonality ran higher and tracked circulating CD8+ T-cell counts.

Clones were read by immunoSEQ multiplex PCR, and TCRdb kept only the in-frame ones, dropping some. The table shows fewer than 400,000 clones, with 67% occurring only once. Germline V gives CDR1 LGHNA, CDR2 YSLEER. The CDR3 totals 17 residues. Trimming took 0 bases from V and 5 from J; bases not matched to a gene: 8. For this clone: Its antigen is undetermined.

This receptor was obtained from a human donor with chronic lymphocytic leukemia. The chain combines TRBV4-3 with TRBJ2-3; TRBD1 aligns across 10 bases. The specimen comprised PBMCs, sampled after 36 months of ibrutinib treatment. The CDR3 sequence: CASSQDTGQGGLDTQYF. The DNA of the CDR3 is TGCGCCAGCAGCCAAGATACCGGACAGGGGGGATTAGATACGCAGTATTTT.